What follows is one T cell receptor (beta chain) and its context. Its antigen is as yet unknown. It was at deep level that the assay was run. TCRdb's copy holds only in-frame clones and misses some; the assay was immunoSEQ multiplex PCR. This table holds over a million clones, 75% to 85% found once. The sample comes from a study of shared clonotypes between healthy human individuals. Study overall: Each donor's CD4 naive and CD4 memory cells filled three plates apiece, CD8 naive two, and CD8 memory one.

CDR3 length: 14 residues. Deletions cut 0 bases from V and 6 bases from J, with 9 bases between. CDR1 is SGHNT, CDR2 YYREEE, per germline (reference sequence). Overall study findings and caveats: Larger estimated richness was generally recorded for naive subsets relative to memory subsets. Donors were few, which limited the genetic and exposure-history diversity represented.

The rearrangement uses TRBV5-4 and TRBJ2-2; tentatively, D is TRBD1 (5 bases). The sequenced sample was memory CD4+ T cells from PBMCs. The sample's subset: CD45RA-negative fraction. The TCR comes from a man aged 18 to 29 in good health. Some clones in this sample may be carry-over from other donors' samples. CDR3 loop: CASSLAKGAGELFF. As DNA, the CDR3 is TGTGCCAGCAGCTTGGCAAAAGGGGCCGGGGAGCTGTTTTTT.